The 11 T cell receptor beta chains listed next were all sequenced from one sample in a study of OX40 agonist ivuxolimab in advanced cancers. Profiling relied on immunoSEQ multiplex PCR, and the TCRdb table lists in-frame clones only, not all of them. The table has 70,000 to 80,000 clones, approximately 86% seen once; the top ten hold roughly 0.77%. The material was CD4+ or CD8+ T cells sorted from blood, obtained in a trial of the OX40 agonist ivuxolimab. The receptor source for this set is an adult with an advanced solid tumor such as melanoma, head and neck, liver or kidney cancer.

This chain uses TRBV7-2 with TRBJ2-5; the match to TRBD2 covers 13 bases. The CDR3 is made up of 15 amino acids. The germline CDR1 and CDR2 sequences are SGHTA and FQGNSA. The V segment lost 9 bases and the J segment 5 bases; nucleotides outside the gene matches: 9. CDR3 protein: CASSTSGGAGETQYF. The CDR3 nucleotides are TGTGCCAGTTCTACTAGCGGGGGGGCTGGCGAGACCCAGTACTTC.

This clone has just a few counts. The V gene is TRBV6-5, the J gene TRBJ2-2; D unclear. The V end lost 7 bases, the J end lost 1 base, and 10 bases lay between the germline ends. The length of the CDR3 is 14 residues. CDR1 MNHEY and CDR2 SVGAGI come from the germline V gene. CDR3 nucleotide sequence: TGTGCCAGCACCGCCCTTGTGAACACCGGGGAGCTGTTTTTT. Translating gives CASTALVNTGELFF.

The V and J genes are TRBV27 and TRBJ2-7; the match to TRBD2 covers 8 bases. The germline CDR1 and CDR2 sequences are MNHEY and SMNVEV (reference sequence). The trim removed 6 bases at V and 4 bases at J, leaving 8 bases unmatched. The CDR3 has 14 amino acids. CDR3 amino acids: CASRGGIAGYEQYF. The CDR3 DNA reads as TGTGCCAGCAGGGGCGGGATAGCGGGATACGAGCAGTACTTC.

This clone was observed a handful of times. This sequence joins TRBV4-2 and TRBJ2-5, with 11 bases matching TRBD2. Trimming took 3 bases from V and 1 from J; bases not matched to a gene: 1. CDR1 is LGHNA and CDR2 is YNFKEQ in the germline V gene. The CDR3 covers 15 residues. The CDR3 is CASSHGTSGQETQYF. CDR3 DNA: TGTGCCAGCAGCCACGGGACTAGCGGCCAAGAGACCCAGTACTTC.

This sequence joins TRBV4-2 and TRBJ2-1; TRBD1 aligns across 7 bases. The germline V gene encodes CDR1 LGHNA and CDR2 YNFKEQ. This CDR3 comprises 14 residues. The V gene end was trimmed by 0 bases and the J gene end by 10 bases; junction bases not matched to a gene: 6. The DNA for the CDR3 is TGTGCCAGCAGCCAAGACTTGAGACAGGGAGAGCAGTTCTTC. Translating gives CASSQDLRQGEQFF.

The chain combines TRBV5-1 with TRBJ1-5; D call uncertain. CDR1 and CDR2 (germline): SGHRS, YFSETQ. V was cut by 0 bases and J by 9 bases, with 13 bases left in between. CDR3 size: 14 residues. The chain's CDR3 is CASSLDGGPGPQHF. CDR3 nucleotides: TGCGCCAGCAGCTTGGACGGTGGACCCGGGCCCCAGCATTTT.

The gene calls are TRBV7-9 and TRBJ2-2; 10 bases map to TRBD2. Germline CDR1 is SEHNR and CDR2 is FQNEAQ (reference sequence). The CDR3 has 15 residues. V gave up 3 bases and J gave up 6 bases; unmatched junction bases: 4. CDR3 in amino acids: CASSFQRGGPGELFF. The CDR3 DNA sequence: TGTGCCAGCAGCTTCCAGCGGGGGGGCCCCGGGGAGCTGTTTTTT.

This CDR3 is CASSLRTSGSGSYNEQFF. The CDR3 DNA reads TGTGCCAGCAGCTTAAGGACTAGCGGGAGTGGCTCCTACAATGAGCAGTTCTTC. V and J are TRBV7-8 and TRBJ2-1; 13 bases map to TRBD2. The CDR3 sequence is 18 residues long. The trim removed 2 bases at V and 0 bases at J, leaving 4 bases unmatched. Per germline, CDR1 SGHVS and CDR2 FQNEAQ. The full variable domain, in which reference TRBV7-8 and TRBJ2-1 provide the parts outside the CDR3, is GAGVSQSPRYKVAKRGQDVALRCDPISGHVSLFWYQQALGQGPEFLTYFQNEAQLDKSGLPSDRFFAERPEGSVSTLKIQRTQQEDSAVYLCASSLRTSGSGSYNEQFFGPGTRLTVL.

The chain recombines TRBV9 with TRBJ2-1; maybe TRBD2 (5 bases). Trimming removed 3 bases at V and 10 bases at J, with 17 bases between. This CDR3 has 14 amino acids. CDR1 and CDR2 (germline): SGDLS, YYNGEE. DNA of the CDR3: TGTGCCAGCAGCGAGGAGCCCTCGGGCGGGGAGCAGTTCTTC. Translation gives CASSEEPSGGEQFF.

J is TRBJ1-5 and V is TRBV6-1; 9 positions match TRBD1. This CDR3 has 14 amino acids. Germline values: CDR1 MNHNS, CDR2 SASEGT. The V segment lost 6 bases and the J segment 7 bases; nucleotides outside the gene matches: 7. CDR3 in DNA: TGTGCCAGCAGCCAACAGGGGGCTGAGCAGCCCCAGCATTTT. Protein: CASSQQGAEQPQHF.

This chain links TRBV7-2 with TRBJ1-5, with D tentatively TRBD1 (6 bases). The CDR3 runs to 19 residues. CDR1 SGHTA and CDR2 FQGNSA come from the germline V gene. With 0 bases removed from V and 5 bases from J, the gap between germline ends came to 23 bases. CDR3 coding DNA: TGTGCCAGCAGCTTAGCGGGCCGAGTGGGCGGCAGGGGTGATCAGCCCCAGCATTTT. Its protein is CASSLAGRVGGRGDQPQHF.